These 11 T cell receptor beta chains originate from one sample sequenced in a study of blood T cell repertoires in COVID-19 (dated by TCRdb to about 2020). Libraries were made using the immunoSEQ multiplex PCR assay. In its TCRdb copy, this immuneACCESS table keeps in-frame sequences only and misses some clones. Where compared with another copy, unresolved V genes explain less than half of these, and the others have no known cause. Here the sample has about 160,000 clones; around four fifths occur a single time. Around a fifth of the sample comes from the top ten. The specimen sequenced was peripheral blood. Receptor source: a woman of 80 years or more with acute or convalescent COVID-19.

This clone was seen a handful of times. At one end, the junction sequence differs from germline, possibly due to a read error. The chain carries TRBV3-1 (or the pseudogene TRBV3-2) and TRBJ2-3; D might be TRBD2 (6 bases). Germline V gene lookup returns CDR1 LGHDT and CDR2 YNNKEL (reference sequence). The CDR3 is made up of 12 amino acids. The CDR3 nucleotides are TGTGCCAGCAGCCCTCCGGGGGACGGCATGGATTTT. Translating gives CASSPPGDGMDF.

This rearrangement joins TRBV2 to TRBJ2-7; the D gene is possibly TRBD2 (6 bases). CDR1 SNHLY and CDR2 FYNNEI come from the germline V gene. Trimming took off 7 bases at V and 3 bases at J, with 16 bases between the two ends. This CDR3 region has 14 residues. The CDR3 nucleotides are TGTGCCAGCAAGTCGAGGCGGGATCTCTACGAGCAGTACTTC. Protein: CASKSRRDLYEQYF. Combining the CDR3 with reference TRBV2 and TRBJ2-7 gives the whole variable domain EPEVTQTPSHQVTQMGQEVILRCVPISNHLYFYWYRQILGQKVEFLVSFYNNEISEKSEIFDDQFSVERPDGSNFTLKIRSTKLEDSAMYFCASKSRRDLYEQYFGPGTRLTVT.

The rearrangement links TRBV6-5 to TRBJ2-5; D is unresolved. From germline, CDR1 is MNHEY and CDR2 SVGAGI. Trimming removed 10 bases at V and 5 bases at J, with 17 bases between. The CDR3 has 13 residues. DNA for the CDR3: TGTGCCATCGCTCGTGGCGAGGCGGAGACCCAGTACTTC. It encodes CAIARGEAETQYF.

The chain combines TRBV4-1 with TRBJ1-1, with D unclear. Trimming shortened V by 0 bases and J by 0 bases, and 8 bases separated the two germline ends. The V gene's germline CDR1 is MGHRA and CDR2 YSYEKL. CDR3 size: 15 residues. The CDR3 sequence is CASSQESRLNTEAFF. In DNA, the CDR3 is TGCGCCAGCAGCCAAGAAAGCCGGTTGAACACTGAAGCTTTCTTT.

The gene calls are TRBV28 and TRBJ2-4, with D tentatively TRBD1 (6 bases). Trimming took off 7 bases at V and 1 base at J, with 11 bases between the two ends. Looked up from germline, CDR1 is MDHEN and CDR2 is SYDVKM. The CDR3 extends over 14 amino acids. As DNA, the CDR3 is TGTGCCAGCACCAAGCAGGGGGCCAAAAACATTCAGTACTTC. It translates to CASTKQGAKNIQYF.

A single count supports this clone. This chain joins TRBV11-3 and TRBJ1-1; D unclear. Germline-derived CDR1 and CDR2 are SGHNT and YENEEA. V dropped 5 bases and J dropped 2 bases, with 9 bases sitting between them. The CDR3 has 13 amino acids. The CDR3 protein is CASSPGGNTEAFF. CDR3 nucleotide sequence: TGTGCCAGCAGCCCGGGAGGCAACACTGAAGCTTTCTTT.

This clone was observed a few times. This chain joins TRBV12-3 or TRBV12-4 and TRBJ2-1; no reliable D call. Trimming cost V 5 bases and J 8 bases, with 13 bases left between them. The CDR3 contains 13 residues. In nucleotides, the CDR3 is TGTGCCAGCAGTCGACCCCTGGGCCATGAGCAGTTCTTC. It encodes CASSRPLGHEQFF.

The V call is TRBV7-9, the J call TRBJ2-2; D is possibly TRBD2 (5 bases). This CDR3 is 14 amino acids long. Trimming took 1 base from V and 6 from J, leaving 9 bases between them. CDR1 and CDR2 (germline): SEHNR, FQNEAQ (reference sequence). CDR3 nucleotide sequence: TGTGCCAGCAGCTTAGGCGGGTATCCCGGGGAGCTGTTTTTT. Encoded protein: CASSLGGYPGELFF.

This clone has only one observation. The J gene is TRBJ2-7, the V gene TRBV5-4; D is possibly TRBD2 (5 bases). V was trimmed by 4 bases and J by 5 bases, leaving 13 bases between them. Germline CDR1 SGHNT, CDR2 YYREEE (reference sequence). CDR3 length equals 13 residues. CDR3 residues: CASSLPASNEQYF. Written as DNA, the CDR3 is TGTGCCAGCAGCCTTCCGGCTAGCAACGAGCAGTACTTC. The full variable domain, completed using reference TRBV5-4 and TRBJ2-7, is ETGVTQSPTHLIKTRGQQVTLRCSSQSGHNTVSWYQQALGQGPQFIFQYYREEENGRGNFPPRFSGLQFPNYSSELNVNALELDDSALYLCASSLPASNEQYFGPGTRLTVT.

The CDR3 DNA reads as TGTGCCAGCAGCTCTCGGGGTCGGGCGGACTATGGCTACACCTTC. It specifies CASSSRGRADYGYTF. J is TRBJ1-2 and V is TRBV3-1 (or the pseudogene TRBV3-2); D is unclear. V was shortened by 5 bases and J by 3 bases, with 16 bases between the two germline ends. The germline V gene encodes CDR1 LGHDT and CDR2 YNNKEL (reference sequence). CDR3 length equals 15 residues.

The chain employs TRBV2 and TRBJ1-1; the D gene is possibly TRBD1 (5 bases). Trimming pared 6 bases from V and 4 bases from J, leaving 18 bases between. CDR1 and CDR2 from the germline V gene are SNHLY and FYNNEI. This CDR3 spans 15 amino acids. The CDR3, as DNA: TGTGCCAGCAGGGGCCGCGGACAAGGAGTCACTGAAGCTTTCTTT. Translation: CASRGRGQGVTEAFF.